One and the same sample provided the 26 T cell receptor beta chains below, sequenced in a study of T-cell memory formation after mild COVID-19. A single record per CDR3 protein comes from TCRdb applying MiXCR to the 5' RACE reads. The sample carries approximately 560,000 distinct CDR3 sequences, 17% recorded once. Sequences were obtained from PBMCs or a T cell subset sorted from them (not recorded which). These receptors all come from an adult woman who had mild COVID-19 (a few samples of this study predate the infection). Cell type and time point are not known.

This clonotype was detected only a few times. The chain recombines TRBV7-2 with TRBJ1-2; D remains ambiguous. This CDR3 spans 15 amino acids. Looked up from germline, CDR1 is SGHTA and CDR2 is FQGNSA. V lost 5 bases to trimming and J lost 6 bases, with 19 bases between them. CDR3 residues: CASSPRPDTLNGYTF. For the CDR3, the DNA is TGTGCCAGCAGCCCCAGACCCGATACCCTTAATGGCTACACCTTC.

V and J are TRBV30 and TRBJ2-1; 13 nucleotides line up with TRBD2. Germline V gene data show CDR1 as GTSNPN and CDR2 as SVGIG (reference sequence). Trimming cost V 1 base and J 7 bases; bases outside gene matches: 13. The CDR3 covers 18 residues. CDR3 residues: CAWSENYQLAGGRNEQFF. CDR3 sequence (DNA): TGTGCCTGGAGTGAAAACTACCAACTAGCGGGGGGGCGAAATGAGCAGTTCTTC.

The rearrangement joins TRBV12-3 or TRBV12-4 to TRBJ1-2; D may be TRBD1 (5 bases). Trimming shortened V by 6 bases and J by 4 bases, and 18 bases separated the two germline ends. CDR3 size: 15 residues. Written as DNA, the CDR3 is TGTGCCAGCAGCGTGTCGGCCAGGGAGCCCTATGGCTACACCTTC. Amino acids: CASSVSAREPYGYTF.

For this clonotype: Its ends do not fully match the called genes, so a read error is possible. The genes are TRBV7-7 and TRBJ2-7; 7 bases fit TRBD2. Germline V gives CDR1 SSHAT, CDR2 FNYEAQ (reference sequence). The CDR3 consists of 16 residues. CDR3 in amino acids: CASSRPRVRELCEQYF. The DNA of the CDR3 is TGTGCTAGCAGCCGTCCCAGGGTGCGGGAGCTTTGCGAGCAGTACTTC.

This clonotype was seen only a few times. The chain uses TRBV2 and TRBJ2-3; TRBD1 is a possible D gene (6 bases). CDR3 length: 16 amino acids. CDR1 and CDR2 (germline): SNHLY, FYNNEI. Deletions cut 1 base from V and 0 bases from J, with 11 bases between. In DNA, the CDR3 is TGTGCCAGCAGTGAAGGGACAGCTAGTAGCACAGATACGCAGTATTTT. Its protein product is CASSEGTASSTDTQYF.

CDR3 sequence reads: CASSDSTIWLGTGELFF. CDR3 DNA sequence: TGTGCCAGCAGTGACTCCACAATCTGGCTTGGCACCGGGGAGCTGTTTTTT. The chain joins TRBV6-1 to TRBJ2-2; D remains unclear. The CDR3 runs to 17 residues. Trimming removed 3 bases from V and 4 bases from J, with 18 bases in between. Germline CDR1 and CDR2: MNHNS and SASEGT.

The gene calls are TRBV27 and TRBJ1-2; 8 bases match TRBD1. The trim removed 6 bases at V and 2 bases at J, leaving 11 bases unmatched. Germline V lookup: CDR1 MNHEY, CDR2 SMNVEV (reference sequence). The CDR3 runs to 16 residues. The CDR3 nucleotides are TGTGCCAGCAGCCTGAGGACAGGGACGGGGAACTATGGCTACACCTTC. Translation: CASSLRTGTGNYGYTF.

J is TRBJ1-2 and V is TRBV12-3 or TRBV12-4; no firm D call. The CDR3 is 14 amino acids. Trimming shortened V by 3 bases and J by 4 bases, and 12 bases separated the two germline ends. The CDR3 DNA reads TGTGCCAGCAGTTTCATTAACCTGGGCTATGGCTACACCTTC. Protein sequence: CASSFINLGYGYTF.

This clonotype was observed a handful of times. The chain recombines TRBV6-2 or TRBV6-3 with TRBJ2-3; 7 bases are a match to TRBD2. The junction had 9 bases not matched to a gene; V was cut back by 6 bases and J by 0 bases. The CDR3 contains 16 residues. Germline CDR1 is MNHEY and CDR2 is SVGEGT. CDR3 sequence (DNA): TGTGCCAGCAGCCGGATAGCGGGCGTTAGCACAGATACGCAGTATTTT. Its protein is CASSRIAGVSTDTQYF.

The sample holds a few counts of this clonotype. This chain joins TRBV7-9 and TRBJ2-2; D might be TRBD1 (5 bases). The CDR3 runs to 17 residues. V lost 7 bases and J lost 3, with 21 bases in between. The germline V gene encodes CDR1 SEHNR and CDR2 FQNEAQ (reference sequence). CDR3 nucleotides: TGTGCCAGCACTCCCGACGGTGGCAGGGTCTACACCGGGGAGCTGTTTTTT. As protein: CASTPDGGRVYTGELFF. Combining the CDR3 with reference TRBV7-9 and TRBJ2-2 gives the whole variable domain DTGVSQNPRHKITKRGQNVTFRCDPISEHNRLYWYRQTLGQGPEFLTYFQNEAQLEKSRLLSDRFSAERPKGSFSTLEIQRTEQGDSAMYLCASTPDGGRVYTGELFFGEGSRLTVL.

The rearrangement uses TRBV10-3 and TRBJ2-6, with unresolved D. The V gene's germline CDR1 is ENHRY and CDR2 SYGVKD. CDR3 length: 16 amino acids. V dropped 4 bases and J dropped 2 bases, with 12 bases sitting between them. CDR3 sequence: CAISGLWSTGANVLTF. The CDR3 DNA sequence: TGTGCCATCAGTGGATTATGGTCTACTGGGGCCAACGTCCTGACTTTC.

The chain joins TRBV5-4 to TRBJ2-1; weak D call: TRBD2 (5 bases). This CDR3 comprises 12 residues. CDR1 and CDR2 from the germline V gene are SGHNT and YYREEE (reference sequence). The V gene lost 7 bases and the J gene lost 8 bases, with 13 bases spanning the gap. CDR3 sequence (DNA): TGTGCCAGCCACGAACCCGGGGATGAGCAGTTCTTC. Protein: CASHEPGDEQFF.

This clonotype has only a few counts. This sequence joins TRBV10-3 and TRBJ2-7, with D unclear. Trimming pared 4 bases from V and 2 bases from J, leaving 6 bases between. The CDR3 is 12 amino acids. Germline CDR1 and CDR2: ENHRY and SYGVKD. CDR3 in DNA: TGTGCCATCAGTGCTTCCCCCTACGAGCAGTACTTC. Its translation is CAISASPYEQYF.

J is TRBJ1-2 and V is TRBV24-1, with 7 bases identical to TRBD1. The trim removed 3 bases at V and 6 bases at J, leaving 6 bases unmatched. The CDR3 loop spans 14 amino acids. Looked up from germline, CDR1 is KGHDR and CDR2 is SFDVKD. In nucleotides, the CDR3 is TGTGCCACCAGTGATAAGGACAGGAGACATGGCTACACCTTC. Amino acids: CATSDKDRRHGYTF.

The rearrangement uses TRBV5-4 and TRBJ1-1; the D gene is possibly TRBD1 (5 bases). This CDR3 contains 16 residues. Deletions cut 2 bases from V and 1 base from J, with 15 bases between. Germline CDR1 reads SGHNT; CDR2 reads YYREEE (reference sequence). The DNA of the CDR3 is TGTGCCAGCAGCTTTAGGGGAGGCGCTTCGAACACTGAAGCTTTCTTT. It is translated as CASSFRGGASNTEAFF.

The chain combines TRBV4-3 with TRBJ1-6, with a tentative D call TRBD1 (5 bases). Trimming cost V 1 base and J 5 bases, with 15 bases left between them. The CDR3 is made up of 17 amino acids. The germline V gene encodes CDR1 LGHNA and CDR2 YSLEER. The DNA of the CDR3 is TGCGCCAGCAGCCAAGGCCGAGGGGTAGGGGATAATTCACCCCTCCACTTT. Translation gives CASSQGRGVGDNSPLHF.

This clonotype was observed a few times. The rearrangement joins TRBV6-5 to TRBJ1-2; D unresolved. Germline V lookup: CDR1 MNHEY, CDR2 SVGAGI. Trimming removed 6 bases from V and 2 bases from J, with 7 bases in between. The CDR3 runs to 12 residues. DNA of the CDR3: TGTGCCAGCAGACCGGAAAACTATGGCTACACCTTC. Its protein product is CASRPENYGYTF.

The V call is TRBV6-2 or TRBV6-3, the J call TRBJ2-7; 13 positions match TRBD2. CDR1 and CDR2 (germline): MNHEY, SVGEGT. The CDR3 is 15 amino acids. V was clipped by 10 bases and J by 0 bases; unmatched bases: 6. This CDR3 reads CATAGLAGSSYEQYF. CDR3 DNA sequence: TGTGCCACCGCGGGACTAGCGGGATCCTCCTACGAGCAGTACTTC.

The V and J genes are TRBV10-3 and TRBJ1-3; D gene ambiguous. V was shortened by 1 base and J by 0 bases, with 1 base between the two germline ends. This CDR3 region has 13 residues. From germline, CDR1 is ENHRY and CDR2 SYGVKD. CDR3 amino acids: CAISEYSGNTIYF. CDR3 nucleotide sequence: TGTGCCATCAGTGAGTACTCTGGAAACACCATATATTTT.

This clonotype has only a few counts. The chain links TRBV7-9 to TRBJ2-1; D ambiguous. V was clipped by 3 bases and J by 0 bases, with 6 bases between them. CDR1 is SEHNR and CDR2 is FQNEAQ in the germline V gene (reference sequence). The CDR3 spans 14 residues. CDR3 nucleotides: TGTGCCAGCAGCTTGGACGCCTCCTACAATGAGCAGTTCTTC. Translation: CASSLDASYNEQFF.

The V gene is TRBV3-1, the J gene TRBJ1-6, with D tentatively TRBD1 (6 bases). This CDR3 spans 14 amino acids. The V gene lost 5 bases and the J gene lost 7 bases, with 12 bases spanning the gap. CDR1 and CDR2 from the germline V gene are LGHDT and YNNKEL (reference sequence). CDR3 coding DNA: TGTGCCAGCAGCTACACAGGGTCCAATTCACCCCTCCACTTT. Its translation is CASSYTGSNSPLHF.

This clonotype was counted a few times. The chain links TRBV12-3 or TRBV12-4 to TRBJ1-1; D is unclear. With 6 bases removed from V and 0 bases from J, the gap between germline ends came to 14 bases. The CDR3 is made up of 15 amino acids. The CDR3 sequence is CASSPTRIMNTEAFF. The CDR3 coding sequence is TGTGCCAGCAGCCCCACTCGGATCATGAACACTGAAGCTTTCTTT.

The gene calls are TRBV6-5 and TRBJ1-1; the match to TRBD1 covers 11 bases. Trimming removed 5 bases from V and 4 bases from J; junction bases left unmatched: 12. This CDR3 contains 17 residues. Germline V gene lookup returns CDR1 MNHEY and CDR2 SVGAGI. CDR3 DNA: TGTGCCAGCAGTACCTCCGGGACAGGGGGTTTTGGCACTGAAGCTTTCTTT. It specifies CASSTSGTGGFGTEAFF.

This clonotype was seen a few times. CDR3 sequence (DNA): TGTGCCAGCAGCCAAGATCCGGGGACAGGGCCCCTGTTCTTC. Protein sequence: CASSQDPGTGPLFF. This chain uses TRBV14 with TRBJ2-1; 9 bases fit TRBD1. The CDR3 has 14 amino acids. After removal of 0 bases from V and 15 bases from J, the junction contained 9 bases not matched to a gene. Germline CDR1 reads SGHDN; CDR2 reads FVKESK.

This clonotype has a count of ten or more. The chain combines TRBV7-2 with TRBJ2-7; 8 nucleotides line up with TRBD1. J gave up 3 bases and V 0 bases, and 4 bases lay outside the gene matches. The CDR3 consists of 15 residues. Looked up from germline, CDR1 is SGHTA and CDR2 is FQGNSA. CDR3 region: CASSLARQGRYEQYF. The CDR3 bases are TGTGCCAGCAGCTTAGCGAGACAGGGGCGCTACGAGCAGTACTTC.

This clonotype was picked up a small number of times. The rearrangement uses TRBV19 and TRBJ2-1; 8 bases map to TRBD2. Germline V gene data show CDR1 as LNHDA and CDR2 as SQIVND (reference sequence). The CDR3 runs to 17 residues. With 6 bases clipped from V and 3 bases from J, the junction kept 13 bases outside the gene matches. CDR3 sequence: CASRTEGVAGSYNEQFF. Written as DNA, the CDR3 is TGTGCCAGTAGGACCGAAGGGGTAGCGGGAAGCTACAATGAGCAGTTCTTC.